Sequencing of this TCR beta chain was carried out in a study of shared clonotypes between healthy human individuals. Comment on this clone: Distinct nucleotide sequences in the sample also encode this CDR3.

Measured with immunoSEQ multiplex PCR; TCRdb has only the in-frame clones, and not every one. This table holds around 600,000 clones, more than 95% found once. Those who donated were healthy HIV-negative adults, with no recent acute infections or vaccinations reported. Investigators divided CD4+ cells into CD45RA+ naive and CD45RA-negative memory subsets. Trimming removed 0 bases at V and 2 bases at J, with 5 bases between. This CDR3 is 13 amino acids long. Germline CDR1 SGHRS, CDR2 YFSETQ. This chain joins TRBV5-1 and TRBJ2-5; D possibly uses TRBD1 or TRBD2 (5 bases each). The sequencing sample was made of naive CD4+ T cells sorted from blood. Subset indicated: CD45RA+ positively selected. The TCR sequence derives from a woman in her 30s in good health. In nucleotides, the CDR3 is TGCGCCAGCAGCTTGGGGGGGCAAGAGACCCAGTACTTC. Translation: CASSLGGQETQYF. Full variable domain (missing parts from reference TRBV5-1 and TRBJ2-5): KAGVTQTPRYLIKTRGQQVTLSCSPISGHRSVSWYQQTPGQGLQFLFEYFSETQRNKGNFPGRFSGRQFSNSRSEMNVSTLELGDSALYLCASSLGGQETQYFGPGTRLLVL.